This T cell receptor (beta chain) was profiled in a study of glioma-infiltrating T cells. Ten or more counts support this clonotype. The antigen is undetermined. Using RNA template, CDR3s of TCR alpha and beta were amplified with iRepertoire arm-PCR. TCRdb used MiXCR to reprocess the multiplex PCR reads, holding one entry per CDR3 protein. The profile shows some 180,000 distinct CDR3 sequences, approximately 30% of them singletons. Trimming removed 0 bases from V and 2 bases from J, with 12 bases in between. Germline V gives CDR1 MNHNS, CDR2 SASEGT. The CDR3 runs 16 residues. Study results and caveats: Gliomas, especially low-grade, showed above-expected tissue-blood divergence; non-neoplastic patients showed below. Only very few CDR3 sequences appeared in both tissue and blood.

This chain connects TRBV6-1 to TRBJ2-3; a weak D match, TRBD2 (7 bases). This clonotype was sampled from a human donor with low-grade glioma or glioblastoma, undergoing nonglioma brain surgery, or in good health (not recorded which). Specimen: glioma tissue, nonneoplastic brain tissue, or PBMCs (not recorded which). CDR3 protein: CASSEAGGQYTDTQYF. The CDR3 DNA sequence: TGTGCCAGCAGTGAAGCCGGGGGGCAGTACACAGATACGCAGTATTTT.